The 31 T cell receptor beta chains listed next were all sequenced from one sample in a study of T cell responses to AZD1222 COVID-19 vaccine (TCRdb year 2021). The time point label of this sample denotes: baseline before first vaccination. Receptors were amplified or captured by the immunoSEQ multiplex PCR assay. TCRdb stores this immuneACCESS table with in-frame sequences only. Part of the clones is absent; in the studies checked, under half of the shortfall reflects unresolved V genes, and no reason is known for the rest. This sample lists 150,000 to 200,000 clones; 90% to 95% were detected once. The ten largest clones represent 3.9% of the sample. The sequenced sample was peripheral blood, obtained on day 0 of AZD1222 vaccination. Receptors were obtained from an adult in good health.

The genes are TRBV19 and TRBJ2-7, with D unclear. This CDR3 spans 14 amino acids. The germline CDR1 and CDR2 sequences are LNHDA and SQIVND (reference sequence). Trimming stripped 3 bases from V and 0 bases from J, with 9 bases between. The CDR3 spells CASSMSGISYEQYF. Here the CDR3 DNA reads TGTGCCAGTAGTATGTCTGGAATCTCCTACGAGCAGTACTTC. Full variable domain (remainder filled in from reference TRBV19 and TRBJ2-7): DGGITQSPKYLFRKEGQNVTLSCEQNLNHDAMYWYRQDPGQGLRLIYYSQIVNDFQKGDIAEGYSVSREKKESFPLTVTSAQKNPTAFYLCASSMSGISYEQYFGPGTRLTVT.

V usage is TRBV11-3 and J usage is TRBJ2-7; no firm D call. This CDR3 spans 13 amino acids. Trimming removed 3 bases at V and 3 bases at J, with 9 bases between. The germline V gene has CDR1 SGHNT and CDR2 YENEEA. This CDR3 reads CASSFGSLYEQYF. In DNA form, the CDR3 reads TGTGCCAGCAGCTTCGGCAGTCTCTACGAGCAGTACTTC.

The CDR3 DNA reads TGTGCCAGTAGTACCCCAGGGGGCTATGGCTACACCTTC. This translates into CASSTPGGYGYTF. The V gene is TRBV19, the J gene TRBJ1-2; the match to TRBD1 covers 7 bases. CDR1 is LNHDA and CDR2 is SQIVND in the germline V gene (reference sequence). CDR3 length: 13 residues. The V segment lost 4 bases and the J segment 4 bases; nucleotides outside the gene matches: 3.

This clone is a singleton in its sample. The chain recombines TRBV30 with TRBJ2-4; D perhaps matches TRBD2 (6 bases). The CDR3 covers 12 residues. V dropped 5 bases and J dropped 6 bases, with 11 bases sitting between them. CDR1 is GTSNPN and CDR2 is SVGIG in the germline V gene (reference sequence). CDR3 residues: CAWERDSNIQYF. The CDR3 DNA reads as TGTGCCTGGGAACGGGACTCAAACATTCAGTACTTC.

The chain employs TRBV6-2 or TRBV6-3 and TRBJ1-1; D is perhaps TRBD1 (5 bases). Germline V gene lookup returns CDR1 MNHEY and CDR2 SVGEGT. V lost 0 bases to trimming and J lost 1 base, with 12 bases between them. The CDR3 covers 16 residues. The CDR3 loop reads CASSYSNDRPNTEAFF. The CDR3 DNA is TGTGCCAGCAGTTACTCGAACGACAGACCGAACACTGAAGCTTTCTTT.

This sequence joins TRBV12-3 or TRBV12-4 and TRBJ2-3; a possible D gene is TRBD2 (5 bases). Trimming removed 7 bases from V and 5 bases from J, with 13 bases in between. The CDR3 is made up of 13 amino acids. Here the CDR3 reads CASTPPGLDTQYF. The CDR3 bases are TGTGCCAGCACCCCTCCGGGGTTAGATACGCAGTATTTT.

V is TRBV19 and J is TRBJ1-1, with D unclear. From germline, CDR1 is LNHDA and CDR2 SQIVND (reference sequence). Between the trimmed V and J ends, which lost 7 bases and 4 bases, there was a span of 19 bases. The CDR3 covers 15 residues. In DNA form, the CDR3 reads TGTGCCAGTACTCTCACCGGCGGGGTAGGCACTGAAGCTTTCTTT. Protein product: CASTLTGGVGTEAFF.

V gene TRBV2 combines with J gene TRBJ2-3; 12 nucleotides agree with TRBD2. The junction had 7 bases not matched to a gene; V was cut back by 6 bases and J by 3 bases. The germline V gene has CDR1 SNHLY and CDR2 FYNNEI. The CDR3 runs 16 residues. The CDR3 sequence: CASSHRLAGVTDTQYF. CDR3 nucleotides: TGTGCCAGCAGCCATAGACTAGCGGGGGTGACAGATACGCAGTATTTT.

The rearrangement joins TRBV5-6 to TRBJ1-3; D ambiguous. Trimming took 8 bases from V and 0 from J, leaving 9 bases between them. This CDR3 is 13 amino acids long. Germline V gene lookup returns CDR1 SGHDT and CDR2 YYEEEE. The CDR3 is CASGVISGNTIYF. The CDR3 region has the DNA TGTGCCAGTGGGGTTATCTCTGGAAACACCATATATTTT. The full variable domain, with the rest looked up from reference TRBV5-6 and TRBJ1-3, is DAGVTQSPTHLIKTRGQQVTLRCSPKSGHDTVSWYQQALGQGPQFIFQYYEEEERQRGNFPDRFSGHQFPNYSSELNVNALLLGDSALYLCASGVISGNTIYFGEGSWLTVV.

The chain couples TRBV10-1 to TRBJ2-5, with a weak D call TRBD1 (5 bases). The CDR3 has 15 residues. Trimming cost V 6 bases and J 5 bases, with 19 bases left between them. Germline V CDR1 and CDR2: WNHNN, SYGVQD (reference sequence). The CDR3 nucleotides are TGCGCCAGCAGCAACACAGGCACCCGGGCGGAGACCCAGTACTTC. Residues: CASSNTGTRAETQYF.

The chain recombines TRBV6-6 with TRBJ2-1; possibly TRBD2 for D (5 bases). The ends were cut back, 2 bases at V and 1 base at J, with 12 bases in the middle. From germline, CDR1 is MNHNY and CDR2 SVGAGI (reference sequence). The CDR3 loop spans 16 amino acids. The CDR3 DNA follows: TGTGCCAGCAGTTACGGTGGAGGTGGATCCTACAATGAGCAGTTCTTC. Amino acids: CASSYGGGGSYNEQFF.

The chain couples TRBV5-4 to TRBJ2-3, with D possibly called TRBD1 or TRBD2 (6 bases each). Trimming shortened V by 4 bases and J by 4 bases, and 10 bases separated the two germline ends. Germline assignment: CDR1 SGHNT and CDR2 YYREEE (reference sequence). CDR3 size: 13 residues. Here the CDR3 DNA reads TGTGCCAGCAGCCTTAGGGGGGCAGATACGCAGTATTTT. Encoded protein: CASSLRGADTQYF.

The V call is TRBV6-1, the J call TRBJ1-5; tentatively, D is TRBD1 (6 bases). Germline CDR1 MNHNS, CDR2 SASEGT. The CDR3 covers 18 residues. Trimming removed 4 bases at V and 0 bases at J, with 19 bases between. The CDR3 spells CASSATVTGPYSNQPQHF. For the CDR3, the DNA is TGTGCCAGCAGTGCTACCGTGACAGGCCCATATAGCAATCAGCCCCAGCATTTT.

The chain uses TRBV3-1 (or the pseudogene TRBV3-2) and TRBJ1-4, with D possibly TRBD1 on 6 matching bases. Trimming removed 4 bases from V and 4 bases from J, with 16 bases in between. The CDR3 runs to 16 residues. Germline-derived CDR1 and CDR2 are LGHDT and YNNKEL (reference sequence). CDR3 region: CASSPNGQSINEKLFF. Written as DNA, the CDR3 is TGTGCCAGCAGCCCGAATGGACAGTCAATTAATGAAAAACTGTTTTTT.

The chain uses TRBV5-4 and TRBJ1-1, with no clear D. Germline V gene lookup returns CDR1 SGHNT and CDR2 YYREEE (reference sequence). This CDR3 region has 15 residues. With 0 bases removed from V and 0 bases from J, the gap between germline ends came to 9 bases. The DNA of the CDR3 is TGTGCCAGCAGCTTGGGGACGTCCATGAACACTGAAGCTTTCTTT. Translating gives CASSLGTSMNTEAFF.

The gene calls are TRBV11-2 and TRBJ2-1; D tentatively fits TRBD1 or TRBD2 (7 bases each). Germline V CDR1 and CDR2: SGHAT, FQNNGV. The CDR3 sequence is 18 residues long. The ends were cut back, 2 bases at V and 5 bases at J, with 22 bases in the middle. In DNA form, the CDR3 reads TGTGCCAGCAGCTTAAGGGGGCCGGGAGGCCTTCCCCACAATGAGCAGTTCTTC. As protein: CASSLRGPGGLPHNEQFF.

This CDR3 is CASSLPGGTGLYEQYF. Here the CDR3 DNA reads TGTGCCAGCAGCTTACCCGGAGGGACAGGGCTCTACGAGCAGTACTTC. V is TRBV5-4 and J is TRBJ2-7; TRBD1 aligns across 9 bases. This CDR3 spans 16 amino acids. CDR1 and CDR2 from the germline V gene are SGHNT and YYREEE (reference sequence). V trimming: 2 bases; J trimming: 3 bases; junction bases outside the gene matches: 9.

The CDR3: CAISAPLLGHYGYTF. The CDR3 nucleotides are TGTGCCATCAGTGCTCCCTTGTTGGGACACTATGGCTACACCTTC. The V and J genes are TRBV10-3 and TRBJ1-2; perhaps TRBD1 as D (5 bases). Germline V gene sequence: CDR1 ENHRY, CDR2 SYGVKD. The length of the CDR3 is 15 residues. The V gene lost 4 bases and the J gene lost 3 bases, with 15 bases spanning the gap.

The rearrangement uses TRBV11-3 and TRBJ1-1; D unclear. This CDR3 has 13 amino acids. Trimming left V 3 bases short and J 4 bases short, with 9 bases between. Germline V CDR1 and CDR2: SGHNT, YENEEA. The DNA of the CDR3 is TGTGCCAGCAGCTTGTTTTTCGGCACTGAAGCTTTCTTT. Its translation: CASSLFFGTEAFF.

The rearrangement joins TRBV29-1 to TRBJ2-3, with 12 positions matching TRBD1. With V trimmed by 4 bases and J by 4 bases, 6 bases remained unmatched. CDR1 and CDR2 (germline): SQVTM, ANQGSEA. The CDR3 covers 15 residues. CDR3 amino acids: CSVGDRGRLSDTQYF. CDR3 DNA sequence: TGCAGCGTTGGGGACAGGGGGCGGTTATCAGATACGCAGTATTTT.

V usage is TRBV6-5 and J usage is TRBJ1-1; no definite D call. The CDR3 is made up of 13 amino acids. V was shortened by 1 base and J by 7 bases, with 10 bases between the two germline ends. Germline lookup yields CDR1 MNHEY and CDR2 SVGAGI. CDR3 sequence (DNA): TGTGCCAGCAGTTACTTTATTCAGCATGAAGCTTTCTTT. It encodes CASSYFIQHEAFF.

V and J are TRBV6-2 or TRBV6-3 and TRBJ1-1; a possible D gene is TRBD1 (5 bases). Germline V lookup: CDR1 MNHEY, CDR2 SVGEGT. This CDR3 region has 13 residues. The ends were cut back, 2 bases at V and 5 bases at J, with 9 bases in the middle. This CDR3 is CASSYAGKTEAFF. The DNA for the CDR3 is TGTGCCAGCAGTTACGCAGGGAAGACTGAAGCTTTCTTT.

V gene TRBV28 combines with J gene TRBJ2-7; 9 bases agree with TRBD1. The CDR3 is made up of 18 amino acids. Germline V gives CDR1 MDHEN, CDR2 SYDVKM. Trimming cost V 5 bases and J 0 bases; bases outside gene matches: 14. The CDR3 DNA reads TGTGCCAGCAGTCCGGAAAGGTGGTTGGGACAGGGCTCCTACGAGCAGTACTTC. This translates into CASSPERWLGQGSYEQYF.

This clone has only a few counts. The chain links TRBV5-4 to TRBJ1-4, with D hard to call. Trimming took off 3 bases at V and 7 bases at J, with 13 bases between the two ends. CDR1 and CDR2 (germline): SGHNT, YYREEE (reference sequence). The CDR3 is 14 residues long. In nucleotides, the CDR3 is TGTGCCAGCAGCTCGAGGCAGGATGGTGAAAAACTGTTTTTT. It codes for CASSSRQDGEKLFF.

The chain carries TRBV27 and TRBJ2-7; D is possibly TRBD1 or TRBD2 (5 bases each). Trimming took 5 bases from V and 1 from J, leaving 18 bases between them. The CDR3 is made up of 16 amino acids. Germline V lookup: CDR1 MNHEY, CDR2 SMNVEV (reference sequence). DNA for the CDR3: TGTGCCAGCAGTCGGGAACTGGGGCGAGGGTCCTACGAGCAGTACTTC. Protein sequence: CASSRELGRGSYEQYF.

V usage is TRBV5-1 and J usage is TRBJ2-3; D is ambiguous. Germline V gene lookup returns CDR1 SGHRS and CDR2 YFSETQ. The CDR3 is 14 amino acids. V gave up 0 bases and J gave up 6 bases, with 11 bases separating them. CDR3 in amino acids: CASSLDPKPDTQYF. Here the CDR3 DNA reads TGCGCCAGCAGCTTGGATCCGAAGCCCGATACGCAGTATTTT.

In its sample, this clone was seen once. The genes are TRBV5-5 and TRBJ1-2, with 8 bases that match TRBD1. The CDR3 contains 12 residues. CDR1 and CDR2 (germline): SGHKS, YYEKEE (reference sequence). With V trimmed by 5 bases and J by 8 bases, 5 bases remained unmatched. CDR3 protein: CASSQDREGYTF. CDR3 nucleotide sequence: TGTGCCAGCAGTCAGGACAGGGAAGGCTACACCTTC.

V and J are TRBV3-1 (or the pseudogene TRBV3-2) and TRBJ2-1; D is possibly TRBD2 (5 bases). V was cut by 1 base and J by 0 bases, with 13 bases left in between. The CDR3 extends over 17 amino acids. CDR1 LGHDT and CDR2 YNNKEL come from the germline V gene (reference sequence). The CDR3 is CASSQGNSVSSYNEQFF. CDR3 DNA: TGTGCCAGCAGCCAAGGTAATAGCGTTAGCTCCTACAATGAGCAGTTCTTC.

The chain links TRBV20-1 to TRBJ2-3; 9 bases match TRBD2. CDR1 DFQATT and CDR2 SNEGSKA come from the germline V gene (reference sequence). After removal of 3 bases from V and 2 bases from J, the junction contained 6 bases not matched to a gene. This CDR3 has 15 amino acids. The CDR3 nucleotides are TGCAGTGCTAGTGCTAGCGGGACTATCACAGATACGCAGTATTTT. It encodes CSASASGTITDTQYF.

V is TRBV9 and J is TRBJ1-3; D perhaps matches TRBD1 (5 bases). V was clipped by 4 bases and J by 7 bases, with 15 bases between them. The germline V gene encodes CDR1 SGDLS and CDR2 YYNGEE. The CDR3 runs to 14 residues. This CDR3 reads CASSPSPRENTIYF. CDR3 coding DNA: TGTGCCAGCAGCCCATCCCCCAGGGAGAACACCATATATTTT.

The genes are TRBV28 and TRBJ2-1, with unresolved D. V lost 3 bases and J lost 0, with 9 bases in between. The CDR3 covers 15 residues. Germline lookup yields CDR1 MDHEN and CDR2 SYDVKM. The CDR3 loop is CASSFGGNSYNEQFF. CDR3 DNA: TGTGCCAGCAGTTTCGGCGGCAACTCCTACAATGAGCAGTTCTTC.